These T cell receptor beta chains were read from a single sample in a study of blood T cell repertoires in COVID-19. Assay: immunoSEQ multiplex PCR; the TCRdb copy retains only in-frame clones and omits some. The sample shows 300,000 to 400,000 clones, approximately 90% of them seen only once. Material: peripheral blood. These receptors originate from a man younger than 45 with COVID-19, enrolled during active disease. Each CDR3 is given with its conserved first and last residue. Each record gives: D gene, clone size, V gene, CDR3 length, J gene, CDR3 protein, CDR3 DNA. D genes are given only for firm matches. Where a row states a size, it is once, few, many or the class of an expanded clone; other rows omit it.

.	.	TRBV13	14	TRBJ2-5	CASSIRQFQETQYF	TGTGCCAGCAGCATTAGACAATTCCAAGAGACCCAGTACTTC
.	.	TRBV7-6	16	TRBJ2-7	CASSLGPQGLRYEQYF	TGTGCCAGCAGCTTAGGCCCCCAGGGACTGCGCTACGAGCAGTACTTC
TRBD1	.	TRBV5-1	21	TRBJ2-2	CASSRPIGDRGSRRGTGELFF	TGCGCCAGCAGCCGCCCGATAGGGGACAGGGGCAGCCGTCGTGGCACCGGGGAGCTGTTTTTT
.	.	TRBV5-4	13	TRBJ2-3	CASSPQRTDTQYF	TGTGCCAGCAGCCCCCAGCGGACAGATACGCAGTATTTT
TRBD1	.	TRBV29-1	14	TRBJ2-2	CSVTRQGADGELFF	TGCAGCGTTACCCGACAGGGGGCTGACGGGGAGCTGTTTTTT
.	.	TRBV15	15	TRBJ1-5	CATSRVRQGSEPQHF	TGTGCCACCAGCAGAGTAAGGCAGGGCAGTGAGCCCCAGCATTTT
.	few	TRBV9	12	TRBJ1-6	CASSMRNAPLHF	TGTGCCAGCAGCATGCGGAATGCACCCCTCCACTTT
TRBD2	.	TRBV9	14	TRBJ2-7	CASSASGRPYEQYF	TGTGCCAGCAGTGCTAGCGGGAGGCCCTACGAGCAGTACTTC
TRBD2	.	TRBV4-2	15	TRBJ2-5	CASSQEDGRGETQYF	TGTGCCAGCAGCCAAGAGGACGGGAGGGGAGAGACCCAGTACTTC
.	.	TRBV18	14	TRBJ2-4	CASSPGSDKNIQYF	TGTGCCAGCTCACCGGGCTCAGATAAAAACATTCAGTACTTC
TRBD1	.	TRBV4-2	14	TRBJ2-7	CASSRWTGIYEQYF	TGTGCCAGCAGCAGATGGACAGGGATCTACGAGCAGTACTTC
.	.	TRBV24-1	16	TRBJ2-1	CATSRWGAGQYNEQFF	TGTGCCACCAGCCGCTGGGGCGCGGGGCAATACAATGAGCAGTTCTTC
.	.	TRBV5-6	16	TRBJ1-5	CASSLLQGEGNQPQHF	TGTGCCAGCAGCTTACTACAGGGTGAGGGCAATCAGCCCCAGCATTTT
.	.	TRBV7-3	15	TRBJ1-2	CASSPRAGSNYGYTF	TGTGCCAGCAGCCCTCGGGCAGGGTCGAACTATGGCTACACCTTC
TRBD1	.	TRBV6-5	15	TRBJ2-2	CASNLDRVGIGELFF	TGTGCCAGCAACCTAGACAGGGTAGGGATCGGGGAGCTGTTTTTT
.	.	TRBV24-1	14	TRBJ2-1	CATSGSGSYNEQFF	TGTGCCACCAGTGGATCGGGCTCCTACAATGAGCAGTTCTTC
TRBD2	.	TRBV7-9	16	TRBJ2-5	CASSLVTSGLQETQYF	TGTGCCAGCAGCTTAGTGACTAGCGGGCTCCAAGAGACCCAGTACTTC
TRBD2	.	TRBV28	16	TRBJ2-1	CASLSSGRLHDNEQFF	TGTGCCAGCCTCAGTAGCGGGAGGCTTCACGACAATGAGCAGTTCTTC
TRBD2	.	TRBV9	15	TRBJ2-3	CASSALAGVADTQYF	TGTGCCAGCAGCGCACTAGCGGGGGTCGCAGATACGCAGTATTTT
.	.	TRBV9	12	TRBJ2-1	CASSVEGVYPFF	TGTGCCAGCAGCGTAGAAGGGGTCTACCCGTTCTTC
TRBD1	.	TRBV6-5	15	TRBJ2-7	CASSRGPGSSYEQYF	TGTGCCAGCAGCAGGGGGCCGGGAAGCTCCTACGAGCAGTACTTC
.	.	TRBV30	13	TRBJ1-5	CAWSDTSNQPQHF	TGTGCCTGGAGCGACACTAGCAATCAGCCCCAGCATTTT
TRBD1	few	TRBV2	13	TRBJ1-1	CASSIDRVGEEVF	TGTGCCAGCAGTATCGACAGGGTCGGGGAAGAAGTCTTT
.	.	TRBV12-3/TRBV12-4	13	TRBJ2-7	CASVRDSSYEQYF	TGTGCCAGCGTCAGGGACTCCTCCTACGAGCAGTACTTC
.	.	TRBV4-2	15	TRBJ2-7	CASSHTRDWSYEQYF	TGTGCCAGCAGCCATACCCGGGACTGGTCCTACGAGCAGTACTTC
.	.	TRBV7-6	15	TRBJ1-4	CASSLEAYLEEKLFF	TGTGCCAGCAGCTTAGAGGCATATCTGGAGGAAAAACTGTTTTTT
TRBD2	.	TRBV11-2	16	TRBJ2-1	CASSLSGGGAFNEQFF	TGTGCCAGCAGCTTATCGGGCGGGGGGGCCTTTAATGAGCAGTTCTTC
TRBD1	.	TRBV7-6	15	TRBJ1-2	CASSENRGPVYGYTF	TGTGCCAGCAGCGAGAACAGGGGGCCGGTTTATGGCTACACCTTC
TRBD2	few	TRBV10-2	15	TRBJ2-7	CASRHLAGGNYEQYF	TGCGCCAGCAGACATCTAGCGGGAGGGAACTACGAGCAGTACTTC
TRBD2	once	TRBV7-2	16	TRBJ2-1	CASSSPNRLAGDEQFF	TGTGCCAGCAGCTCCCCTAACCGACTAGCGGGCGACGAGCAGTTCTTC
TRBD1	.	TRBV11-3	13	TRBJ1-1	CASSVGTVTEAFF	TGTGCCAGCAGCGTCGGGACAGTAACTGAAGCTTTCTTT
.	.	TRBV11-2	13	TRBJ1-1	CASSFYSSTEAFF	TGTGCCAGCAGCTTTTATTCGTCCACTGAAGCTTTCTTT
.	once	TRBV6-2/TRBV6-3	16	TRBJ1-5	CASSTRTTGKNQPQHF	TGTGCCAGCAGCACCCGTACCACAGGGAAGAATCAGCCCCAGCATTTT
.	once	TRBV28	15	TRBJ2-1	CASSLGRLPYNEQFF	TGTGCCAGCAGTTTAGGGCGCCTACCTTACAATGAGCAGTTCTTC
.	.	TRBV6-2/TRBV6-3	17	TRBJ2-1	CASSLWRGPRTYNEQFF	TGTGCCAGCAGTTTATGGCGGGGGCCCCGAACTTACAATGAGCAGTTCTTC
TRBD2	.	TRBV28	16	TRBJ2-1	CASTSYDSGAYNEQFF	TGTGCCAGCACCTCATACGATAGCGGGGCCTACAATGAGCAGTTCTTC
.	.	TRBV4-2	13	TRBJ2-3	CASSLMGADTQYF	TGTGCCAGCAGCCTGATGGGCGCAGATACGCAGTATTTT
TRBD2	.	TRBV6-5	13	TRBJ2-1	CASSGTSYNEQFF	TGTGCCAGCAGCGGGACTAGTTACAATGAGCAGTTCTTC
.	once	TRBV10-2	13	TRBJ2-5	CASSESTVPAQYF	TGCGCCAGCAGTGAGTCAACAGTCCCCGCCCAGTACTTC
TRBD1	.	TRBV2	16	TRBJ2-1	CASSGLRDRGLNEQFF	TGTGCCAGCAGTGGCCTCCGGGACAGGGGGCTAAATGAGCAGTTCTTC
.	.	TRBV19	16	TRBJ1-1	CASSPVRVRVDTEAFF	TGTGCCAGTAGTCCCGTTCGGGTTCGCGTCGACACTGAAGCTTTCTTT
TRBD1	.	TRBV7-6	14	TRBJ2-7	CASSPRDRFYEQYF	TGTGCCAGCAGCCCGCGGGACAGGTTCTACGAGCAGTACTTC
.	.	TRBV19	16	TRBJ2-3	CASSIEGDSSTDTQYF	TGTGCCAGTAGTATAGAAGGGGATTCTAGCACAGATACGCAGTATTTT
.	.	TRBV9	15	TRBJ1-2	CASSPTPGLNYGYTF	TGTGCCAGCAGCCCTACTCCAGGGTTGAACTATGGCTACACCTTC
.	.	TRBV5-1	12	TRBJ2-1	CASSIQWSEQFF	TGCGCCAGCAGTATTCAGTGGAGTGAGCAGTTCTTC
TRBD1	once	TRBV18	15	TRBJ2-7	CASSPPTGGLDEQYF	TGTGCCAGCTCACCCCCGACAGGGGGGCTCGATGAGCAGTACTTC
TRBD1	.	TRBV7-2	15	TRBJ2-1	CASSLDRGKYNEQFF	TGTGCCAGCAGTCTCGACAGGGGTAAATACAATGAGCAGTTCTTC
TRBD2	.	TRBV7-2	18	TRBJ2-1	CASSLATGLAGRVVEQFF	TGTGCCAGCAGCTTAGCGACAGGACTAGCGGGAAGGGTAGTTGAGCAGTTCTTC
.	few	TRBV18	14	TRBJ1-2	CASSSRVREYGYTF	TGTGCCAGCTCAAGTCGGGTTCGTGAATATGGCTACACCTTC
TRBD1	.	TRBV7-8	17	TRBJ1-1	CASSLVPSGGAGTEAFF	TGTGCCAGCAGCTTAGTACCGTCAGGGGGCGCGGGGACTGAAGCTTTCTTT
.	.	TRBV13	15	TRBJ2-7	CASSPPGQGIYEQYF	TGTGCCAGCAGCCCCCCGGGACAAGGCATATACGAGCAGTACTTC
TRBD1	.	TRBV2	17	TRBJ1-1	CASSVRGQVAGNTEAFF	TGTGCCAGCAGTGTAAGGGGACAGGTGGCGGGTAACACTGAAGCTTTCTTT